This T cell receptor beta chain derives from a study of T cells in Graves' hyperthyroidism and ophthalmopathy. Study conclusions and caveats: Ophthalmopathy cases were set apart from stable hyperthyroidism by a 13 V-J model. Blood also showed most of the thyroid clonotypes that were expanded above 0.001.

This clonotype was seen repeatedly, ten times or more. Its antigen is still unknown. V lost 6 bases and J lost 10; bases outside the gene matches: 18. CDR3 length: 17 residues. CDR1 is MNHEY and CDR2 is SMNVEV in the germline V gene (reference sequence). TCR beta CDR3 regions were amplified from RNA. HTBI primers were used for first-round RT-PCR of the TCR CDR3. MiXCR, run by TCRdb on the multiplex PCR reads, gives a single entry per CDR3 protein. Of some 570,000 distinct CDR3 sequences listed, approximately 17% are singletons. This receptor was identified in a woman younger than 30 with Graves' ophthalmopathy. The source material was blood. V is TRBV27 and J is TRBJ2-1; 10 nucleotides agree with TRBD2. CDR3 amino acids: CASSSPPSGRSPMEQFF. In DNA form, the CDR3 reads TGTGCCAGCAGCTCCCCCCCTAGCGGGAGATCCCCAATGGAGCAGTTCTTC.